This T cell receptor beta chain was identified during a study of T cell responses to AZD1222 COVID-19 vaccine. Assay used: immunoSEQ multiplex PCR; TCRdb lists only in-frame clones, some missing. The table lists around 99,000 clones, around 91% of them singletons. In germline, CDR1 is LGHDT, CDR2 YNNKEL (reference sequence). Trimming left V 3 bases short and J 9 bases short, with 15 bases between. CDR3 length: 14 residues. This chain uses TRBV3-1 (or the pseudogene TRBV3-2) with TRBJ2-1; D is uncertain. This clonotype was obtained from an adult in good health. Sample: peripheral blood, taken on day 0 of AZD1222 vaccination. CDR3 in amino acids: CASSQDARVGEQFF. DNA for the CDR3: TGTGCCAGCAGCCAGGACGCTAGGGTCGGTGAGCAGTTCTTC.